This T cell receptor (beta chain) was identified during a study of breast tumors, draining lymph nodes, adjacent tissues. Findings and caveats of the study: Tumor and nontumor repertoires were significantly more similar in luminal-like than in basal-like breast cancer.

Axillary draining lymph nodes of breast cancer patients supplied the node samples. TCRdb used MiXCR to reprocess the multiplex PCR reads, holding one entry per CDR3 protein. The table lists around 190,000 distinct CDR3 sequences, roughly 30% of them singletons, with 3.5% to 4.5% in the top ten. This CDR3 is built from 15 residues. Germline values: CDR1 SGHTA, CDR2 FQGNSA. Trimming cost V 3 bases and J 8 bases, with 14 bases left between them. Of note for this clonotype: Its antigen remains unknown.

The TCR originated in a female donor with breast cancer. Some clones in this sample may be carry-over from other donors' samples. The specimen sequenced was axillary lymph node tissue. V is TRBV7-2 and J is TRBJ1-6; D call uncertain. CDR3: CASSLQRGVYSPLHF. Here the CDR3 DNA reads TGTGCCAGCAGCTTGCAGCGGGGAGTTTATTCACCCCTCCACTTT. Together with reference TRBV7-2 and TRBJ1-6, the CDR3 gives the full variable domain: GAGVSQSPSNKVTEKGKDVELRCDPISGHTALYWYRQSLGQGLEFLIYFQGNSAPDKSGLPSDRFSAERTGGSVSTLTIQRTQQEDSAVYLCASSLQRGVYSPLHFGNGTRLTVT.